A selection of T cell receptor beta chains follows, all from one sample in a study of identical twins. TCRdb called the 5' RACE reads again in MiXCR, with one record for every CDR3 protein. The profile covers more than 600,000 distinct CDR3 sequences, with 15% to 20% appearing a single time and around 13% taken by the ten largest. The sample also formed part of further work on T cells expressing NK-cell markers.

Material for sequencing was PBMCs. These receptor sequences come from a woman between 18 and 29 years old in good health. Both conserved end residues are part of each CDR3. D genes are given only for firm matches. Expanded clones get a size class; other rows say once, few or many, or leave the size out.

d_gene	abundance	j_gene	v_gene	CDR3nt	CDR3aa
NA	NA	TRBJ2-7	TRBV20-1	TGCAGTGCTAGAGCGGGGAGCCCGGAGTCCTACGAGCAGTACTTC	CSARAGSPESYEQYF
TRBD2	few	TRBJ2-5	TRBV7-2	TGTGCCAGCAGCTCAAGGCGAGCGGGGGCAGGAGAGACCCAGTACTTC	CASSSRRAGAGETQYF
NA	NA	TRBJ1-4	TRBV6-2/TRBV6-3	TGTGCCAGCAAGATTACCGGGACCAGCGGAAAACTGTTTTTT	CASKITGTSGKLFF
TRBD1	NA	TRBJ1-3	TRBV7-3	TGTGCCAGCAGCCCAGGGGGCACTGGAAACACCATATATTTT	CASSPGGTGNTIYF
NA	few	TRBJ2-2	TRBV12-3/TRBV12-4	TGTGCCAGCAGGCTGGGGAAGAACACCGGGGAGCTGTTTTTT	CASRLGKNTGELFF
NA	NA	TRBJ1-2	TRBV6-5	TGTGCCAGCAGTTACCTGGACGGTAGCTACACCTTC	CASSYLDGSYTF
TRBD2	NA	TRBJ2-7	TRBV20-1	TGCAGTGCTAGCGGGTTAGCGGGAGTACGGGAGCAGTACTTC	CSASGLAGVREQYF
NA	NA	TRBJ2-2	TRBV6-5	TGTGCCAGCAGTTACCGGGAACCGGGACTTCTCAAAACCGGGGAGCTGTTTTTT	CASSYREPGLLKTGELFF
TRBD2	few	TRBJ2-7	TRBV7-2	TGTGCCAGCAGCTGGGGGACTACCAAAAGCTCCTACGAGCAGTACTTC	CASSWGTTKSSYEQYF
NA	few	TRBJ2-6	TRBV7-2	TGTGCCAGCAGCCCTCTAGGTTCCGGGGCCAACGTCCTGACTTTC	CASSPLGSGANVLTF
NA	few	TRBJ2-5	TRBV20-1	TGCAGTGCCCCGGCCAGGGATGCAGGGGAGACCCAGTACTTC	CSAPARDAGETQYF
NA	few	TRBJ2-6	TRBV29-1	TGCAGCGTCCAAACTGGGGCCAACGTCCTGACTTTC	CSVQTGANVLTF
TRBD1	NA	TRBJ2-7	TRBV20-1	TGCAGTGCCACGACAGGGCTAACCTACGAGCAGTACTTC	CSATTGLTYEQYF
TRBD2	few	TRBJ2-5	TRBV12-3/TRBV12-4	TGTGCCCCCCGACTAGCGGAAGAGACCCAGTACTTC	CAPRLAEETQYF
NA	NA	TRBJ2-5	TRBV6-1	TGTGCCAGCAAGGGCAGCGACCAAGAGACCCAGTACTTC	CASKGSDQETQYF
TRBD1	NA	TRBJ2-7	TRBV18	TGTGCCAGCTCACCGCTCTCCAACAGGGGCTCCTACGAGCAGTACTTC	CASSPLSNRGSYEQYF
NA	NA	TRBJ2-7	TRBV3-1	TGTGCCAGCAGCCAAGTATCGGGCAGTAACTACGAGCAGTACTTC	CASSQVSGSNYEQYF
TRBD2	NA	TRBJ2-3	TRBV2	TGTGCCAGCAGTGATGGACTAGTTTACAGCACAGATACGCAGTATTTT	CASSDGLVYSTDTQYF
TRBD2	few	TRBJ2-2	TRBV27	TGTGCCAGCAGTAAACTAGCGGGAGGGAACACCGGGGAGCTGTTTTTT	CASSKLAGGNTGELFF
NA	NA	TRBJ2-6	TRBV6-1	TGTGCCAGCAGTCTGAGGATCTCTGGGGCCAACGTCCTGACTTTC	CASSLRISGANVLTF
TRBD2	NA	TRBJ2-5	TRBV5-1	TGCGCCAGCAGTCGGACTAGCCCCCAAGAGACCCAGTACTTC	CASSRTSPQETQYF
NA	few	TRBJ2-1	TRBV7-9	TGTGCCAGCAGCACCCGGAGAAGTAGAGGGGAGTTCTTC	CASSTRRSRGEFF
NA	NA	TRBJ2-1	TRBV6-2/TRBV6-3	TGTGCCAGCAGTTACCAGCGGGTCTCCTACAATGAGCAGTTCTTC	CASSYQRVSYNEQFF
TRBD2	NA	TRBJ2-7	TRBV20-1	TGCAGTGCTAGAGATCGGGGACTAGCGGATAATGGGGAGCAGTACTTC	CSARDRGLADNGEQYF
NA	many	TRBJ1-2	TRBV12-3/TRBV12-4	TGTGCCAGCAGTTTGGGCAGGGAATATGGCTACACCTTC	CASSLGREYGYTF
NA	NA	TRBJ1-1	TRBV10-3	TGTGCCATCAGCGTACAGGGCAGCATGAACACTGAAGCTTTCTTT	CAISVQGSMNTEAFF
TRBD1	few	TRBJ2-2	TRBV12-3/TRBV12-4	TGTGCCAGCAGTTCCCTCCTGACAGGGGATGACACCGGGGAGCTGTTTTTT	CASSSLLTGDDTGELFF
NA	NA	TRBJ2-1	TRBV3-1	TGTGCCAGCAGTCCTGCGGTTAGGAATGAGCAGTTCTTC	CASSPAVRNEQFF
NA	NA	TRBJ2-1	TRBV12-3/TRBV12-4	TGTGCCAGCAGTCGGGCGAGCGCATACAATGAGCAGTTCTTC	CASSRASAYNEQFF
NA	many	TRBJ2-7	TRBV6-1	TGTGCCAGCAACTACGAGCAGTACTTC	CASNYEQYF
TRBD2	NA	TRBJ2-1	TRBV5-1	TGCGCCAGCAGCTTGAAGAATAGCGGGGGGGATTACAATGAGCAGTTCTTC	CASSLKNSGGDYNEQFF
NA	NA	TRBJ2-7	TRBV29-1	TGCAGCGTTGAATCGGGGTTCTCCTACGAGCAGTACTTC	CSVESGFSYEQYF
TRBD1	NA	TRBJ2-3	TRBV7-9	TGTGCCAGCAGCCTCCGGGACAGGGGAGGCACAGATACGCAGTATTTT	CASSLRDRGGTDTQYF
NA	NA	TRBJ2-5	TRBV9	TGTGCCAGCAGCGTAGGGAGGGTTGGGACTCCCAGGACCCAGTACTTC	CASSVGRVGTPRTQYF
NA	NA	TRBJ2-1	TRBV7-9	TGTGCCAGCAGCCCCACAGGGAACTCCTACAATGAGCAGTTCTTC	CASSPTGNSYNEQFF
NA	NA	TRBJ2-1	TRBV4-1	TGCGCCAGCAGCCCCCGACACCGTAATGAGCAGTTCTTC	CASSPRHRNEQFF
NA	few	TRBJ2-3	TRBV20-1	TGCAGTGCTCCCGAGCTCAATACGCAGTATTTT	CSAPELNTQYF
NA	NA	TRBJ2-5	TRBV7-9	TGTGCCAGCAGCCAAGACGCCTCCCGAGAGACCCAGTACTTC	CASSQDASRETQYF
TRBD2	NA	TRBJ2-7	TRBV7-2	TGTGCCAGCAGCCAGGGACTAGCGGACCCCTACGAGCAGTACTTC	CASSQGLADPYEQYF
NA	few	TRBJ1-1	TRBV20-1	TGCAGTGCTAGTAGACCGCTGAACACTGAAGCTTTCTTT	CSASRPLNTEAFF
TRBD2	few	TRBJ2-1	TRBV6-1	TGTGCCAGCAGGAGGACTAGCGGAAGTTCCTACAATGAGCAGTTCTTC	CASRRTSGSSYNEQFF
TRBD2	NA	TRBJ2-3	TRBV12-3/TRBV12-4	TGTGCCAGCGAAAAAGCGGGAGGGTCCTCGGATACGCAGTATTTT	CASEKAGGSSDTQYF
NA	few	TRBJ2-1	TRBV19	TGTGCCAGTAAGGGACGGGCCTCCTACAATGAGCAGTTCTTC	CASKGRASYNEQFF
NA	NA	TRBJ1-1	TRBV3-1	TGTGCCAGCAGCCTATTGGGGGCAGGCCTGAACACTGAAGCTTTCTTT	CASSLLGAGLNTEAFF
TRBD2	few	TRBJ2-7	TRBV6-1	TGTGCCAGCAGTGGGATAGCGGGAGCAAGAGGGGAGCAGTACTTC	CASSGIAGARGEQYF
NA	few	TRBJ1-6	TRBV20-1	TGCAGTGCTAGGGGAGGGACTTGGGGGTATAATTCACCCCTCCACTTT	CSARGGTWGYNSPLHF
TRBD2	few	TRBJ2-3	TRBV10-3	TGTGCCATCAGTGAGTCCAGCGGGGGCAACACAGATACGCAGTATTTT	CAISESSGGNTDTQYF
NA	many	TRBJ2-5	TRBV4-2	TGTGCCAGCAGCCAGGGGCAGGGTAAAGAGACCCAGTACTTC	CASSQGQGKETQYF
TRBD1	NA	TRBJ2-1	TRBV6-1	TGTGCCGGAGGAGCAGGGGGCACCCACAATGAGCAGTTCTTC	CAGGAGGTHNEQFF
NA	few	TRBJ2-7	TRBV12-3/TRBV12-4	TGTGCCAGCAGTCCGAGACTAAACAACGAGCAGTACTTC	CASSPRLNNEQYF
NA	few	TRBJ1-1	TRBV7-2	TGTGCCAGCAGCAACCAGGCTATCACTGAAGCTTTCTTT	CASSNQAITEAFF
NA	few	TRBJ2-5	TRBV9	TGTGCCAGCAACCCAGGCCCGAGGGGGGGCCCTTATCGAGAGACCCAGTACTTC	CASNPGPRGGPYRETQYF
NA	few	TRBJ2-7	TRBV11-2	TGTGCCAGCAGCTTAGTTACTCAGGTTTCTCACCCCTACGAGCAGTACTTC	CASSLVTQVSHPYEQYF